The rows below give T cell receptor beta chains drawn from one sample of a study of blood T cell repertoires in COVID-19. The table came from immunoSEQ multiplex PCR; TCRdb's copy has only in-frame clones and leaves some out. The sample shows about 39,000 clones, approximately 96% of them seen only once. The sequenced sample consisted of peripheral blood. These TCRs come from a human donor with active COVID-19. The donor label of this sample is uncertain. The CDR3 runs from the conserved cysteine through the conserved F or W. The order of the fields is clone size, D gene, J gene, V gene, CDR3 DNA, CDR3 protein. A D gene is named only where the DNA matches it firmly. Rows give clone size only sometimes, using once, few, many, or a class for an expanded clone.

>NA|NA|TRBJ2-2|TRBV7-6
TGTGCCAGCAGCTTAGGTGGAGGAACCACCGGGGAGCTGTTTTTT
CASSLGGGTTGELFF
>NA|TRBD1|TRBJ2-7|TRBV4-1
TGCGCCAGCAGCCAAGAAGGGGACAGGGCCTACGAGCAGTACTTC
CASSQEGDRAYEQYF
>NA|NA|TRBJ2-3|TRBV5-1
TGCGCCAGCAGCTTCGTGGAGCAAACGATTACCACAGATACGCAGTATTTT
CASSFVEQTITTDTQYF
>NA|TRBD1|TRBJ2-5|TRBV6-5
TGTGCCAGCACCAACCGAGGGGGCCTGGAGACCCAGTACTTC
CASTNRGGLETQYF
>NA|NA|TRBJ2-7|TRBV2
TGTGCCAGCAGGGTACAGACCTACGAGCAGTACTTC
CASRVQTYEQYF
>NA|TRBD2|TRBJ2-5|TRBV2
TGTGCCAGCAGTGGGGGACTAGCGGGAGATGAGACCCAGTACTTC
CASSGGLAGDETQYF
>NA|NA|TRBJ1-1|TRBV7-6
TGTGCCAGCAGCTCCCCCCGTTCGACAGGACCGAACACTGAAGCTTTCTTT
CASSSPRSTGPNTEAFF
>NA|NA|TRBJ2-6|TRBV5-1
TGCGCCAGCAGCTCACAGGGAGCTGGGGCCAACGTCCTGACTTTC
CASSSQGAGANVLTF
>NA|NA|TRBJ2-1|TRBV6-2/TRBV6-3
TGTGCCAGCAGTGCCCGGGTTGGGGCAGGGTGGTCCTACAATGAGCAGTTCTTC
CASSARVGAGWSYNEQFF
>NA|NA|TRBJ2-1|TRBV7-9
TGTGCCAGCAGCTTAAGGGGCGCAGAGGACGATGAGCAGTTCTTC
CASSLRGAEDDEQFF
>NA|NA|TRBJ1-2|TRBV5-4
TGTGCCAGCAGCTTGGACAGAAACTATGGCTACACCTTC
CASSLDRNYGYTF
>NA|NA|TRBJ1-4|TRBV12-3/TRBV12-4
TGTGCCAGCAGTTCGAATGAAAAACTGTTTTTT
CASSSNEKLFF
>NA|NA|TRBJ1-2|TRBV28
TGTGCCAGCAGTTCTCCCCCAGAATTCTATGGCTACACCTTC
CASSSPPEFYGYTF
>NA|NA|TRBJ2-1|TRBV5-1
TGCGCCAGCAGCCTACCCTCACTAGCGCCCGGGGGCGATGAGCAGTTCTTC
CASSLPSLAPGGDEQFF
>NA|NA|TRBJ1-1|TRBV5-6
TGTGCCAGCAGCTACCCCCTCCGGGAGGGGAACACTGAAGCTTTCTTT
CASSYPLREGNTEAFF
>NA|NA|TRBJ2-7|TRBV6-5
TGTGCCAGCAGCTCTACCCGGGGGGAGCAGTACTTC
CASSSTRGEQYF
>NA|NA|TRBJ2-2|TRBV27
TGTGCCAGCAGTTTGGCACCTCCGTCTGGGGAGCTGTTTTTT
CASSLAPPSGELFF
>NA|TRBD1|TRBJ2-5|TRBV7-8
TGTGCCAGCAGCCGTACAGGGGTGGGGGAGACCCAGTACTTC
CASSRTGVGETQYF
>NA|TRBD2|TRBJ2-3|TRBV18
TGTGCCAGCTCACTACCGGGACTAGCAAACACAGATACGCAGTATTTT
CASSLPGLANTDTQYF
>NA|TRBD1|TRBJ1-4|TRBV5-5
TGTGCCAGCAGCTTGGCAGGGACAGTTAATGAAAAACTGTTTTTT
CASSLAGTVNEKLFF
>once|TRBD1|TRBJ1-6|TRBV27
TGTGCCAGCAGTTTTACCGGGACAGATGGATCACCCCTCCACTTT
CASSFTGTDGSPLHF
>NA|NA|TRBJ1-2|TRBV6-5
TGTGCCAGCAGTTACGCAGACTATGGCTACACCTTC
CASSYADYGYTF